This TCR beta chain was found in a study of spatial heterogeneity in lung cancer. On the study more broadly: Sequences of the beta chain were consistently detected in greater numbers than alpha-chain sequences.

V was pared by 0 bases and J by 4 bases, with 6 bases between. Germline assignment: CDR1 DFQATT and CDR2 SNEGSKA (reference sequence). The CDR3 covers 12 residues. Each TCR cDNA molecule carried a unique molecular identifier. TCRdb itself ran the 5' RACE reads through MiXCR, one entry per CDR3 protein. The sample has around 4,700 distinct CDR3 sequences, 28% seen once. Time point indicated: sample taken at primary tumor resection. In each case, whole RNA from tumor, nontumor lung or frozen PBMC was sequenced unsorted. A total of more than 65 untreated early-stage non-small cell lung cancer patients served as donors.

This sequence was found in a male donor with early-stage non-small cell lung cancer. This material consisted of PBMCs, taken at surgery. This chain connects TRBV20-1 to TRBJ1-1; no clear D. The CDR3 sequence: CSARDWSTEAFF. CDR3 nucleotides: TGCAGTGCTAGAGATTGGAGCACTGAAGCTTTCTTT.